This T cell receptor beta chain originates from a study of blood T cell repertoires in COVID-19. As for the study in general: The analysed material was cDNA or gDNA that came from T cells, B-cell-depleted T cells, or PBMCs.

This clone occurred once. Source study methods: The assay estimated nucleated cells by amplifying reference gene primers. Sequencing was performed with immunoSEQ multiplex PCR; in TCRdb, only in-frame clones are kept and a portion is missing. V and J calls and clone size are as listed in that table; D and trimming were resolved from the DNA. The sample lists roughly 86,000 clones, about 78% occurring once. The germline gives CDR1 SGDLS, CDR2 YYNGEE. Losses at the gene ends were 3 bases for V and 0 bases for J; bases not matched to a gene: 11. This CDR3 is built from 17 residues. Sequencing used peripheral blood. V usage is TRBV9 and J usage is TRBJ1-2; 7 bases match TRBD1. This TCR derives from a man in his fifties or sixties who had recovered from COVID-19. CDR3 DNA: TGTGCCAGCAGCGCGACAGGGTACCTTAGAGCTAACTATGGCTACACCTTC. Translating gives CASSATGYLRANYGYTF.